These 15 T cell receptor beta chains were all obtained from the same sample, sequenced in a study of shared T cell receptors in the human thymus. TCRdb keeps only in-frame clones here, not all; method: immunoSEQ multiplex PCR. Counted here are 540,000 or so clones, around 78% occurring once; the ten biggest clones make up approximately 0.013%. This sample was shared with a second study, whose subject was human thymus T cells.

The specimen sequenced was thymocytes. All receptors come from a boy under three years old with a congenital heart defect.

This chain links TRBV4-3 with TRBJ2-1; 7 bases are a match to TRBD2. Per the germline V gene, CDR1 is LGHNA and CDR2 is YSLEER. Trimming at V came to 0 bases and at J to 5 bases, leaving 13 bases not matched to a gene. This CDR3 spans 18 amino acids. CDR3 sequence (DNA): TGCGCCAGCAGCCAAGACATCCGGGGGGTAGCCCTGGACAATGAGCAGTTCTTC. Translating gives CASSQDIRGVALDNEQFF.

The rearrangement uses TRBV6-1 and TRBJ1-5, with D uncertain. Germline CDR1 and CDR2: MNHNS and SASEGT. The CDR3 is 11 amino acids. V lost 6 bases and J lost 7, with 7 bases in between. In DNA form, the CDR3 reads TGTGCCAGCAGCGTAGCCCAGCCCCAGCATTTT. It codes for CASSVAQPQHF.

The rearrangement uses TRBV10-1 and TRBJ2-2; the D gene is possibly TRBD1 (6 bases). The CDR3 has 14 residues. The germline V gene encodes CDR1 WNHNN and CDR2 SYGVQD (reference sequence). V gave up 4 bases and J gave up 4 bases, with 10 bases separating them. The CDR3 loop reads CASSVGQRTGELFF. CDR3 bases: TGCGCCAGCAGTGTTGGACAGCGCACCGGGGAGCTGTTTTTT.

Of note for this clone: At one of its ends the junction is not consistent with the germline gene, which may arise from a read error. The chain uses TRBV27 and TRBJ2-1, with TRBD2 matching 10 bases. There are 20 residues in the CDR3. Germline V gives CDR1 MNHEY, CDR2 SMNVEV (reference sequence). This CDR3 reads CTSSHLWQQGLARGKNEQFF. CDR3 sequence (DNA): TGTACCAGCAGCCATCTTTGGCAGCAGGGACTAGCGAGGGGAAAAAATGAGCAGTTCTTC.

The V call is TRBV21-1, the J call TRBJ2-7; the listed D gene, TRBD2, was not tested against the DNA. TRBV21-1 is a pseudogene. The CDR3 runs 11 residues. CDR3 in amino acids: CASPPGYEQYF. CDR3 nucleotide sequence: TGTGCCAGCCCACCCGGGTACGAGCAGTACTTC.

The CDR3 sequence is CASSGTTGVTMNTEAFF. The CDR3 DNA follows: TGCGCCAGCAGCGGAACGACAGGGGTGACGATGAACACTGAAGCTTTCTTT. The chain recombines TRBV5-1 with TRBJ1-1; the match to TRBD1 covers 8 bases. This CDR3 region has 17 residues. Trimming took 4 bases from V and 0 from J; bases not matched to a gene: 11. Per the germline V gene, CDR1 is SGHRS and CDR2 is YFSETQ.

The chain employs TRBV10-3 and TRBJ2-1, with D hard to call. The CDR3 covers 14 residues. The germline V gene encodes CDR1 ENHRY and CDR2 SYGVKD. Trimming took off 6 bases at V and 4 bases at J, with 13 bases between the two ends. The CDR3: CAIREKVTYNEQFF. The CDR3 bases are TGTGCCATCAGAGAAAAAGTAACTTACAATGAGCAGTTCTTC.

This sequence joins TRBV9 and TRBJ2-1; a possible D gene is TRBD2 (7 bases). Germline V gene data show CDR1 as SGDLS and CDR2 as YYNGEE. The germline V and J ends were trimmed by 4 bases and 2 bases, with 13 bases remaining between them. The CDR3 totals 15 residues. CDR3 sequence reads: CASSPGGQAYNEQFF. CDR3 in DNA: TGTGCCAGCAGCCCGGGGGGACAAGCCTACAATGAGCAGTTCTTC.

The rearrangement joins TRBV6-5 to TRBJ1-6; 7 nucleotides agree with TRBD1. Germline V gives CDR1 MNHEY, CDR2 SVGAGI. The V gene end was trimmed by 6 bases and the J gene end by 6 bases; junction bases not matched to a gene: 8. This CDR3 has 15 amino acids. CDR3 in DNA: TGTGCCAGCAGCCGGACAGGCCTCCTTAATTCACCCCTCCACTTT. Its translation is CASSRTGLLNSPLHF.

The chain carries TRBV5-8 and TRBJ1-2, with TRBD1 matching 9 bases. Germline CDR1 is SGHTS and CDR2 is YDEGEE. The CDR3 extends over 15 amino acids. V was pared by 5 bases and J by 6 bases, with 11 bases of the junction left unmatched. The CDR3 coding sequence is TGTGCCAGCAGATCGGCCCGGGACAGGGTTAATGGCTACACCTTC. As protein: CASRSARDRVNGYTF. The whole variable domain, remainder taken from reference TRBV5-8 and TRBJ1-2, is EAGVTQSPTHLIKTRGQQATLRCSPISGHTSVYWYQQALGLGLQFLLWYDEGEERNRGNFPPRFSGRQFPNYSSELNVNALELEDSALYLCASRSARDRVNGYTFGSGTRLTVV.

This chain links TRBV21-1 with TRBJ2-7; the table's D call, TRBD1, has no DNA check behind it. TRBV21-1 is tagged as a pseudogene. The CDR3 totals 17 residues. The CDR3 spells CASSKVCRGTASYEQYF. The CDR3 DNA reads TGTGCCAGCAGCAAAGTCTGCAGGGGGACCGCTTCCTACGAGCAGTACTTC.

The chain employs TRBV6-1 and TRBJ1-2, with a possible D match to TRBD1 (6 bases). With 6 bases removed from V and 4 bases from J, the gap between germline ends came to 15 bases. The CDR3 runs to 14 residues. In germline, CDR1 is MNHNS, CDR2 SASEGT. CDR3 coding DNA: TGTGCCAGCAGGCGAGGGGGGGAGCCCTATGGCTACACCTTC. Translating it yields CASRRGGEPYGYTF.

The genes are TRBV5-4 and TRBJ2-5; 15 bases fit TRBD2. J lost 5 bases, V lost 4 bases, and 12 bases had no gene match. Germline V gene data show CDR1 as SGHNT and CDR2 as YYREEE (reference sequence). The CDR3 contains 18 residues. CDR3 loop: CASSPGLAGGRRGETQYF. In nucleotides, the CDR3 is TGTGCCAGCAGCCCAGGACTAGCGGGAGGGCGAAGAGGTGAGACCCAGTACTTC.

The V gene is TRBV11-3, the J gene TRBJ2-2; TRBD2 matches at 14 bases. Trimming at V came to 5 bases and at J to 6 bases, leaving 5 bases not matched to a gene. Germline values: CDR1 SGHNT, CDR2 YENEEA. This CDR3 spans 16 amino acids. DNA of the CDR3: TGTGCCAGCAGCCCAGGGACTAGCGGGAGCGCCGGGGAGCTGTTTTTT. Its translation is CASSPGTSGSAGELFF.

The chain is built from TRBV5-6 and TRBJ1-1; D not certain. This CDR3 region has 13 residues. The V end lost 1 base, the J end lost 3 bases, and 7 bases lay between the germline ends. Germline loops: CDR1 SGHDT, CDR2 YYEEEE. For the CDR3, the DNA is TGTGCCAGCAGCTTGTCTCTGTACACTGAAGCTTTCTTT. Its translation: CASSLSLYTEAFF.